The 30 T cell receptor beta chains below come from one sample, sequenced in a study of patients and donors after allogeneic stem cell transplantation. TCRdb itself ran the RT-PCR reads through MiXCR, one entry per CDR3 protein. The top ten clones hold more than 55% of a sample with about 90,000 distinct CDR3 sequences, roughly 52% of them seen once. The sample taken for sequencing was blood, either unsorted or a sorted T cell fraction (not recorded which). The origin of the receptors is a human donor who was either an allogeneic HSCT recipient or a stem cell or donor lymphocyte infusion donor (not recorded which). It is not recorded whose cells these are; they may come from a transplant donor.

This clonotype occurred a few times. This chain uses TRBV12-3 or TRBV12-4 with TRBJ1-3, with D tentatively TRBD1 (6 bases). The length of the CDR3 is 14 residues. With 3 bases removed from V and 2 bases from J, the gap between germline ends came to 8 bases. CDR3 residues: CASSFRGAGNTIYF. CDR3 DNA: TGTGCCAGCAGTTTCAGGGGAGCTGGAAACACCATATATTTT.

This clonotype was observed a handful of times. The CDR3 nucleotides read TGTGCCAGCAGTTACTGGGGTAATCAGCCCCAGCATTTT. Its protein is CASSYWGNQPQHF. V gene TRBV6-2 or TRBV6-3 combines with J gene TRBJ1-5; the D is unclear. CDR1 is MNHEY and CDR2 is SVGEGT in the germline V gene. The CDR3 is 13 residues long. V shed 1 base and J shed 4 bases, with 5 bases lying between them.

J is TRBJ1-3 and V is TRBV9; tentative D call: TRBD1 (6 bases). This CDR3 contains 15 residues. The V end was cut by 4 bases, the J end by 0 bases, with 11 bases between. CDR1 and CDR2 (germline): SGDLS, YYNGEE. CDR3 in amino acids: CASSLTGFSGNTIYF. CDR3 DNA: TGTGCCAGCAGCCTTACAGGGTTCTCTGGAAACACCATATATTTT. The variable domain in full, completed from reference TRBV9 and TRBJ1-3, reads DSGVTQTPKHLITATGQRVTLRCSPRSGDLSVYWYQQSLDQGLQFLIQYYNGEERAKGNILERFSAQQFPDLHSELNLSSLELGDSALYFCASSLTGFSGNTIYFGEGSWLTVV.

In its sample, this clonotype was seen a few times. DNA for the CDR3: TGTGCCAGCAGTTTCGACAGGGTTTCACACTCACCCCTCCACTTT. As protein: CASSFDRVSHSPLHF. The V call is TRBV27, the J call TRBJ1-6; TRBD1 matches 7 bases. J lost 10 bases, V lost 3 bases, and 9 bases had no gene match. The CDR3 is made up of 15 amino acids. Germline CDR1 reads MNHEY; CDR2 reads SMNVEV (reference sequence).

The chain recombines TRBV6-2 or TRBV6-3 with TRBJ1-5, with D possibly being TRBD1 (6 bases). Germline V gene sequence: CDR1 MNHEY, CDR2 SVGEGT. The ends were cut back, 1 base at V and 3 bases at J, with 10 bases in the middle. The CDR3 sequence is 15 residues long. The DNA for the CDR3 is TGTGCCAGCAGTTACTGGGGGGGGCTCAATCAGCCCCAGCATTTT. It encodes CASSYWGGLNQPQHF.

The V gene is TRBV27, the J gene TRBJ1-2, with 9 bases matching TRBD1. Per germline, CDR1 MNHEY and CDR2 SMNVEV (reference sequence). The CDR3 has 15 residues. V shed 8 bases and J 3 bases; nucleotides not matched to a gene: 10. The CDR3 is CASGLQGALDYGYTF. In nucleotides, the CDR3 is TGTGCCAGCGGTCTACAGGGGGCTCTCGACTATGGCTACACCTTC.

The J gene is TRBJ1-6, the V gene TRBV28; possibly TRBD1 for D (6 bases). This CDR3 is 14 amino acids long. Germline CDR1 MDHEN, CDR2 SYDVKM. Between the trimmed V and J ends, which lost 3 bases and 7 bases, there was a span of 10 bases. CDR3 in amino acids: CASSFRGTNSPLHF. CDR3 coding DNA: TGTGCCAGCAGTTTTAGGGGGACAAATTCACCCCTCCACTTT. The full variable domain, its missing parts supplied by reference TRBV28 and TRBJ1-6, is DVKVTQSSRYLVKRTGEKVFLECVQDMDHENMFWYRQDPGLGLRLIYFSYDVKMKEKGDIPEGYSVSREKKERFSLILESASTNQTSMYLCASSFRGTNSPLHFGNGTRLTVT.

This chain joins TRBV20-1 and TRBJ1-3, with D maybe TRBD1 (5 bases). Per the germline V gene, CDR1 is DFQATT and CDR2 is SNEGSKA (reference sequence). The CDR3 totals 14 residues. The germline V and J ends were trimmed by 7 bases and 2 bases, with 15 bases remaining between them. The CDR3 is CSVGLGRTGNTIYF. The CDR3 DNA reads as TGCAGTGTGGGACTGGGGCGTACTGGAAACACCATATATTTT.

The chain uses TRBV4-3 and TRBJ2-4; D uncertain. Germline CDR1 reads LGHNA; CDR2 reads YSLEER. CDR3 length: 16 residues. V gave up 0 bases and J gave up 0 bases, with 9 bases separating them. This chain's CDR3 is CASSQDLILAKNIQYF. For the CDR3, the DNA is TGCGCCAGCAGCCAAGATCTCATTCTAGCCAAAAACATTCAGTACTTC.

This clonotype has just a few counts. The genes are TRBV9 and TRBJ2-1; D unresolved. This CDR3 has 15 residues. Trimming removed 0 bases from V and 3 bases from J, with 10 bases in between. In germline, CDR1 is SGDLS, CDR2 YYNGEE. For the CDR3, the DNA is TGTGCCAGCAGCGTAGACCTCCCCCGCTACAATGAGCAGTTCTTC. Translation: CASSVDLPRYNEQFF.

The gene calls are TRBV6-6 and TRBJ1-5; TRBD1 aligns across 7 bases. Per the germline V gene, CDR1 is MNHNY and CDR2 is SVGAGI (reference sequence). V shed 5 bases and J 4 bases; nucleotides not matched to a gene: 8. The CDR3 is 15 residues long. CDR3 loop: CASSGGTARNQPQHF. CDR3 sequence (DNA): TGTGCCAGCAGTGGGGGGACAGCGAGAAATCAGCCCCAGCATTTT.

The chain recombines TRBV4-3 with TRBJ1-4; D possibly corresponds to TRBD1 (6 bases). Between the trimmed V and J ends, which lost 6 bases and 5 bases, there was a span of 13 bases. CDR3 size: 14 residues. Germline V gene data show CDR1 as LGHNA and CDR2 as YSLEER. CDR3 bases: TGCGCCAGCAGACCCTGGGACACGAATGAAAAACTGTTTTTT. Translating gives CASRPWDTNEKLFF.

The chain recombines TRBV5-1 with TRBJ1-1, with 9 bases that match TRBD1. Germline lookup yields CDR1 SGHRS and CDR2 YFSETQ. Trimming at V came to 4 bases and at J to 4 bases, leaving 8 bases not matched to a gene. The CDR3 extends over 15 amino acids. The DNA for the CDR3 is TGCGCCAGCAGCCCAGGGACAGGGCCGGGCACTGAAGCTTTCTTT. Translation: CASSPGTGPGTEAFF.

The V gene is TRBV7-2, the J gene TRBJ1-4, with TRBD1 matching 7 bases. The CDR3 contains 16 residues. Trimming removed 3 bases from V and 5 bases from J; junction bases left unmatched: 9. Germline loops: CDR1 SGHTA, CDR2 FQGNSA. CDR3 nucleotide sequence: TGTGCCAGCAGCTTCTACCATACAGGGGTCAATGAAAAACTGTTTTTT. This gives the protein CASSFYHTGVNEKLFF. Filled out from reference TRBV7-2 and TRBJ1-4, the complete variable domain reads GAGVSQSPSNKVTEKGKDVELRCDPISGHTALYWYRQSLGQGLEFLIYFQGNSAPDKSGLPSDRFSAERTGGSVSTLTIQRTQQEDSAVYLCASSFYHTGVNEKLFFGSGTQLSVL.

The chain recombines TRBV29-1 with TRBJ1-1, with 9 bases that match TRBD1. Germline CDR1 reads SQVTM; CDR2 reads ANQGSEA. The CDR3 is 17 amino acids. With V trimmed by 6 bases and J by 3 bases, 17 bases remained unmatched. The CDR3 spells CSVLPGTGYGRDTEAFF. CDR3 coding DNA: TGCAGCGTCCTACCCGGGACAGGGTACGGTAGAGACACTGAAGCTTTCTTT.

This chain uses TRBV6-6 with TRBJ1-5; D gene uncertain. The CDR3 loop spans 13 amino acids. Per germline, CDR1 MNHNY and CDR2 SVGAGI (reference sequence). V lost 5 bases to trimming and J lost 5 bases, with 10 bases between them. In DNA, the CDR3 is TGTGCCAGCAGTCCCGGGGAGCATCAGCCCCAGCATTTT. Translated: CASSPGEHQPQHF.

This clonotype was seen once. The chain carries TRBV20-1 and TRBJ2-4, with TRBD2 identical over 7 bases. The CDR3 covers 15 residues. The trim removed 2 bases at V and 3 bases at J, leaving 7 bases unmatched. CDR1 and CDR2 from the germline V gene are DFQATT and SNEGSKA (reference sequence). This CDR3 reads CSARIAGAGKNIQYF. The CDR3 DNA reads as TGCAGTGCTAGAATCGCGGGAGCTGGCAAAAACATTCAGTACTTC.

This clonotype was recorded a few times. This chain connects TRBV28 to TRBJ2-1, with D uncertain. With 1 base removed from V and 1 base from J, the gap between germline ends came to 14 bases. The CDR3 is made up of 17 amino acids. CDR1 is MDHEN and CDR2 is SYDVKM in the germline V gene. This chain's CDR3 is CASSLSAGTLSYNEQFF. The DNA for the CDR3 is TGTGCCAGCAGTTTATCGGCAGGTACACTATCCTACAATGAGCAGTTCTTC.

V and J are TRBV12-3 or TRBV12-4 and TRBJ1-1; D gene uncertain. The CDR3 has 11 residues. V was shortened by 3 bases and J by 7 bases, with 6 bases between the two germline ends. In DNA form, the CDR3 reads TGTGCCAGCAGTTTTGTGGGTGAAGCTTTCTTT. It encodes CASSFVGEAFF.

The chain couples TRBV24-1 to TRBJ1-5; maybe TRBD1 (5 bases). Germline CDR1 is KGHDR and CDR2 is SFDVKD. V was clipped by 9 bases and J by 5 bases, with 13 bases between them. The CDR3 consists of 13 residues. CDR3 sequence (DNA): TGTGCCACCCGAGGGACCGAGTATCAGCCCCAGCATTTT. It codes for CATRGTEYQPQHF.

The gene calls are TRBV28 and TRBJ1-5, with D perhaps TRBD1 (5 bases). The CDR3 loop spans 12 amino acids. V was clipped by 5 bases and J by 4 bases, with 6 bases between them. Germline V gives CDR1 MDHEN, CDR2 SYDVKM. The CDR3 loop reads CASSEGNQPQHF. The CDR3 nucleotides read TGTGCCAGCAGTGAGGGGAATCAGCCCCAGCATTTT.

This sequence joins TRBV18 and TRBJ1-5; 7 bases are a match to TRBD1. CDR1 and CDR2 from the germline V gene are KGHSH and LQKENI. V trimming: 2 bases; J trimming: 11 bases; junction bases outside the gene matches: 9. CDR3 length: 14 amino acids. The CDR3 loop reads CASSPGLQGSAQHF. CDR3 coding DNA: TGTGCCAGCTCACCAGGGCTACAGGGGAGCGCCCAGCATTTT.

The chain combines TRBV12-3 or TRBV12-4 with TRBJ1-5; 7 positions agree with TRBD1. V was clipped by 6 bases and J by 1 base; unmatched bases: 6. This CDR3 has 15 residues. The CDR3 nucleotides read TGTGCCAGCAGCCGGGGACAGACCAGCAATCAGCCCCAGCATTTT. It translates to CASSRGQTSNQPQHF.

This clonotype was recorded a few times. The CDR3 is CASSQGGQGGSYEQYF. The CDR3, as DNA: TGCGCCAGCAGCCAAGGAGGACAGGGAGGGTCCTACGAGCAGTACTTC. J is TRBJ2-7 and V is TRBV4-1, with D possibly being TRBD1 (8 bases). Trimming cost V 1 base and J 1 base, with 14 bases left between them. The CDR3 runs to 16 residues. Germline loops: CDR1 MGHRA, CDR2 YSYEKL.

The chain uses TRBV20-1 and TRBJ2-2; 10 bases are a match to TRBD2. This CDR3 comprises 17 residues. The trim removed 3 bases at V and 5 bases at J, leaving 12 bases unmatched. The V gene's germline CDR1 is DFQATT and CDR2 SNEGSKA (reference sequence). The chain's CDR3 is CSARSASGSHATGELFF. The CDR3 region has the DNA TGCAGTGCTAGGTCGGCTAGCGGGAGTCACGCGACCGGGGAGCTGTTTTTT.

The chain is built from TRBV19 and TRBJ1-5; tentatively, D is TRBD1 (6 bases). Germline CDR1 LNHDA, CDR2 SQIVND (reference sequence). The germline V and J ends were trimmed by 6 bases and 3 bases, with 12 bases remaining between them. This CDR3 comprises 14 residues. CDR3: CASRVGGLNQPQHF. The CDR3 DNA follows: TGTGCCAGTAGGGTCGGGGGCCTCAATCAGCCCCAGCATTTT.

The chain carries TRBV20-1 and TRBJ2-5; TRBD2 matches at 14 bases. J was trimmed by 5 bases and V by 6 bases; bases with no gene match: 11. Germline V gene data show CDR1 as DFQATT and CDR2 as SNEGSKA (reference sequence). This CDR3 region has 16 residues. Written as DNA, the CDR3 is TGCAGTGCCCCAAGGACTAGCGGGAGGCTGTTGGAGACCCAGTACTTC. Encoded protein: CSAPRTSGRLLETQYF.

This clonotype was picked up one time. This CDR3 reads CASGLDYSMAQADNEQYF. The CDR3 DNA is TGTGCTAGTGGTTTAGATTATAGCATGGCCCAGGCCGATAACGAGCAGTACTTC. V gene TRBV12-5 combines with J gene TRBJ2-7; no reliable D call. Trimming stripped 3 bases from V and 5 bases from J, with 26 bases between. CDR1 is LGHNT, CDR2 FRNRAP, per germline. This CDR3 spans 18 amino acids.

This clonotype was counted between two and nine times. J is TRBJ1-2 and V is TRBV27; a weak D match, TRBD1 (5 bases). The ends were cut back, 6 bases at V and 3 bases at J, with 11 bases in the middle. Germline V gene lookup returns CDR1 MNHEY and CDR2 SMNVEV (reference sequence). The CDR3 totals 13 residues. CDR3 protein: CASSTTDHYGYTF. The CDR3, as DNA: TGTGCCAGCAGCACGACAGACCACTATGGCTACACCTTC.

This clonotype was seen a few times. The CDR3 nucleotides read TGTGCCAGCAGCTCGAAGACAGGAGTCGGAGGCTACACCTTC. Amino acid sequence: CASSSKTGVGGYTF. The genes are TRBV7-6 and TRBJ1-2, with D possibly matching TRBD1 (6 bases). The germline V gene has CDR1 SGHVS and CDR2 FNYEAQ. This CDR3 comprises 14 residues. The ends were cut back, 4 bases at V and 8 bases at J, with 17 bases in the middle.